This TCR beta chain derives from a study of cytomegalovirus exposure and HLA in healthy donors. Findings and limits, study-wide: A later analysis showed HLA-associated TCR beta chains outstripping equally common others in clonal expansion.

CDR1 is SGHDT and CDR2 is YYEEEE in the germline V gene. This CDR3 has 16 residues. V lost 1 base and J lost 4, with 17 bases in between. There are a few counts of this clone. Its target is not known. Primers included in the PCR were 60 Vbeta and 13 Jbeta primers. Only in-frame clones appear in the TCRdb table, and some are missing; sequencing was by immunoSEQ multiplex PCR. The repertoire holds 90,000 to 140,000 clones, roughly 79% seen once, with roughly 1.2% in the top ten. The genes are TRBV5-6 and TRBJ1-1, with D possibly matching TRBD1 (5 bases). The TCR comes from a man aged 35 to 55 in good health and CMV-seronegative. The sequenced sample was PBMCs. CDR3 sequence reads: CASSLRQGRWGTEAFF. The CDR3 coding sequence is TGTGCCAGCAGCTTGAGGCAGGGAAGGTGGGGCACTGAAGCTTTCTTT.